This TCR beta chain was sequenced during a study of neurological immune-mediated disorders. Many counts were recorded for this clonotype. The antigen remains unidentified. The CDR3 is 15 residues long. Trimming stripped 4 bases from V and 1 base from J, with 13 bases between. Germline V lookup: CDR1 LGHNA, CDR2 YSLEER. Study-level findings and limits: Phylogenetic grouping assigned the repertoires of 18 of 34 multiple sclerosis patients to a single related-CDR3 cluster, representing a possible signature.

Each TCR transcript was tagged with a 10-nucleotide random UMI during 5'RACE. TCRdb redid the calling of the 5' RACE reads with MiXCR, one entry per CDR3 protein. The sample yields around 130,000 distinct CDR3 sequences, about 3.4% seen once. Sequencing was carried out using PBMCs. This receptor was identified in a woman under 40 with multiple sclerosis. The rearrangement links TRBV4-3 to TRBJ1-1, with no clear D. CDR3 amino acids: CASSPSWVSNTEAFF. Here the CDR3 DNA reads TGCGCCAGCAGCCCGAGTTGGGTCTCGAACACTGAAGCTTTCTTT.